This T cell receptor (beta chain) was obtained from a study of CD8+ T cells in alopecia areata (dated 2018 in TCRdb). About the full investigation: The treated patients, all with moderate-to-severe alopecia areata, were enrolled in an open-label pilot trial of oral tofacitinib given at 5 to 10 mg twice daily. Patients received tofacitinib for 6 to 18 months and were then followed off drug for 6 months to check for delayed response and recurrence. Patients on tofacitinib were biopsied at baseline and after 4 and 24 weeks of treatment, and several of the patients also had a later scalp biopsy. Clonality in the scalp was compared among normal scalp (n=4), patchy alopecia areata scalp (n=8), and alopecia totalis/universalis scalp (n=8). Amplification of TCRbeta CDR3 regions was done by immunoSEQ multiplex PCR using 35 Vbeta forward primers and 13 Jbeta reverse primers. On the human side, TCRbeta sequencing was run on scalp tissue and on sorted CD4+ and CD8+ peripheral blood T cells from healthy controls and from alopecia areata patients with either patchy or totalis/universalis disease. RNA was extracted with the PAXgene miRNA kit for fixed scalp, the miRNeasy kit for PBMCs, and the RNeasy kit for mouse skin. The study used high-throughput TCRbeta sequencing to examine T cell clonal expansion in alopecia areata, in both the C3H/HeJ mouse model and human patients. Findings and caveats that apply to the study as a whole: Higher clonality and more expanded CD8+ clones were observed in lesional scalp than in normal scalp, particularly in alopecia totalis/universalis, a finding suggestive of antigenic drive. Resident alphabeta T cells in normal human skin are also sequenced, complicating scalp TCR repertoire analysis, unlike mouse skin dominated by gammadelta T cells. Compared with mice, TCR sequences shared between patients were less clear, possibly partly because of HLA diversity across the patient population.

Libraries were built with the immunoSEQ multiplex PCR assay. RNA was extracted from all samples and reverse transcribed into cDNA, which served as template for TCR sequencing. SuperScript III was used to make first-strand cDNA, primed with a 2:1 mix of oligo-dT and random hexamers. A synthetic immune receptor repertoire was used to measure amplification bias, and any remaining bias was corrected computationally. As for how the authors treated the data: Raw reads were preprocessed to remove errors, and CDR3 was defined by IMGT conventions from the conserved cysteine to phenylalanine. Clonality was calculated as 1 minus Shannon entropy normalized by log2 of the number of productive unique TCRs. Scalp TCRbeta sequences were cross-referenced with sorted blood CD4 and CD8 repertoires so that the CD4 or CD8 identity of scalp clones could be inferred. TCRdb obtained this table from immuneACCESS and retained in-frame rearrangements with V and J assigned. These tables miss some clones; where compared with another copy, unresolved V genes account for less than half of the shortfall, and the remainder is unexplained. The V and J calls and clone size come from that table; D and trimming were worked out from the DNA. The sample table lists roughly 140,000 clones, 51% of them with a count of one. 0.85% to 1% of the sample belongs to the ten largest clones.

There are a few counts of this clone. Its antigen remains unidentified. It has no much larger one-base neighbor in the sample; base qualities were not kept. According to the study, the label for this sample's time point signals: baseline before oral tofacitinib. Lesional scalp punch biopsies and peripheral blood were obtained from alopecia areata patients. After PBMCs were isolated by density centrifugation and stained for CD3, CD4 and CD8, a FACSAria was used to sort CD4+ and CD8+ T cells. Reading from cysteine to phenylalanine, the CDR3 counts 16 amino acids. The read is trimmed to its CDR3 DNA, 48 bases read in frame from base 1. Looking up the germline V gene (reference sequence) yields CDR1 GTSNPN and CDR2 SVGIG. Clipping removes 0 bases from V and 7 bases from J, with 9 as the unmatched junction base count.

Sequencing used CD4+ T cells sorted from blood, obtained at week 0. The source of this sequence is a human donor with alopecia areata. The receptor chain draws on TRBV30 and TRBJ2-5, with 12 bases matching TRBD2. Here is the DNA: TGTGCCTGGAGTGTACAGACTAGCGGGAGAAGTGGGACCCAGTACTTC. Its translation is CAWSVQTSGRSGTQYF.